This T cell receptor (beta chain) is from a study of T cell responses to AZD1222 COVID-19 vaccine. Study-level findings and limits: Nearly half of unique spike-specific TCRs reportedly avoided B.1.351 and B.1.1.7 mutated regions. With dominance at 160-218 and 743-854, vaccine-associated CD4 TCRs spanned spike.

Recipients boosted at about 4 weeks or about 12 weeks are pooled. Trimming cost V 9 bases and J 3 bases; bases outside gene matches: 8. Germline-derived CDR1 and CDR2 are MGHDK and SYGVNS. The CDR3 is 13 amino acids. Comment on this clone: Its antigen remains unknown.

The protocol was immunoSEQ multiplex PCR, while the TCRdb copy is restricted to in-frame clones and leaves out a portion. The profile shows under 150,000 clones, around 91% of them singletons. The chain combines TRBV25-1 with TRBJ2-7; the match to TRBD1 covers 7 bases. This TCR derives from an adult who received the AZD1222 COVID-19 vaccine. The starting material was peripheral blood, obtained 28 days after the second AZD1222 dose. CDR3 in DNA: TGTGCCAGTCAACCGGGACAGAGCTACGAGCAGTACTTC. It codes for CASQPGQSYEQYF.